These 10 T cell receptor beta chains share one sample of origin, sequenced in a study of blood T cell repertoires in COVID-19 (dated by TCRdb to 2018 to 2020). Library preparation employed the immunoSEQ multiplex PCR assay. Here the immuneACCESS table is served through TCRdb, limited to in-frame sequences with V and J called. Missing clones are a known gap in these copies; in checked studies unresolved V genes cover under half, and the rest lacks a known reason. The sample table records a few hundred thousand clones; around 89% of these occur just once. The ten largest clones take up around 1.6% of the sample. The material sequenced was peripheral blood. The source is a woman in her twenties or thirties with COVID-19, enrolled during active disease.

This clone was seen only a few times. The chain has TRBV19 and TRBJ2-2, with unresolved D. Germline V gene sequence: CDR1 LNHDA, CDR2 SQIVND (reference sequence). This CDR3 is 14 amino acids long. V was shortened by 10 bases and J by 5 bases, with 17 bases between the two germline ends. In DNA form, the CDR3 reads TGTGCCACGACGACGAGGAGAAGTACCGGGGAGCTGTTTTTT. Its protein product is CATTTRRSTGELFF.

This clone was seen a single time. The chain combines TRBV7-3 with TRBJ2-1, with 7 nucleotides matching TRBD1. Trimming took 5 bases from V and 4 from J; bases not matched to a gene: 8. Looked up from germline, CDR1 is SGHTA and CDR2 is FQGTGA. The CDR3 spans 15 residues. Written as DNA, the CDR3 is TGTGCCAGCAGCCCAACCGGGACAGAATACAATGAGCAGTTCTTC. Translating gives CASSPTGTEYNEQFF.

CDR3 amino acids: CASSIGGSRGTGNTIYF. The CDR3 coding sequence is TGTGCCAGTAGTATAGGGGGTAGCAGGGGTACTGGAAACACCATATATTTT. This chain links TRBV19 with TRBJ1-3, with TRBD1 as a possible D gene (6 bases). CDR1 and CDR2 (germline): LNHDA, SQIVND (reference sequence). Trimming pared 1 base from V and 2 bases from J, leaving 15 bases between. This CDR3 spans 17 amino acids.

This chain joins TRBV5-1 and TRBJ1-2; 10 nucleotides align to TRBD1. The trim removed 4 bases at V and 3 bases at J, leaving 6 bases unmatched. The germline CDR1 and CDR2 sequences are SGHRS and YFSETQ. CDR3 size: 15 residues. CDR3 amino acids: CASSLRTGGDYGYTF. CDR3 nucleotides: TGCGCCAGCAGCCTCCGGACAGGGGGGGACTATGGCTACACCTTC.

V gene TRBV4-1 combines with J gene TRBJ1-6; D may be TRBD1 (6 bases). This CDR3 comprises 17 residues. Germline CDR1 MGHRA, CDR2 YSYEKL. Trimming took off 1 base at V and 0 bases at J, with 10 bases between the two ends. In DNA, the CDR3 is TGCGCCAGCAGCCAAGGGCAGGGGAGCTCCTATAATTCACCCCTCCACTTT. Translated: CASSQGQGSSYNSPLHF.

The V gene is TRBV2, the J gene TRBJ2-7, with a weak D call TRBD1 (6 bases). Per germline, CDR1 SNHLY and CDR2 FYNNEI. The CDR3 length is 14 residues. V lost 1 base and J 0 bases, leaving 7 bases between the germline ends. The DNA of the CDR3 is TGTGCCAGCAGTGAAGGGGACAACTCCTACGAGCAGTACTTC. It encodes CASSEGDNSYEQYF. The whole variable domain, remainder taken from reference TRBV2 and TRBJ2-7, is EPEVTQTPSHQVTQMGQEVILRCVPISNHLYFYWYRQILGQKVEFLVSFYNNEISEKSEIFDDQFSVERPDGSNFTLKIRSTKLEDSAMYFCASSEGDNSYEQYFGPGTRLTVT.

The chain combines TRBV6-2 or TRBV6-3 with TRBJ1-5, with D maybe TRBD1 (5 bases). The germline CDR1 and CDR2 sequences are MNHEY and SVGEGT. Trimming removed 2 bases at V and 3 bases at J, with 5 bases between. CDR3 length equals 13 residues. The CDR3 protein is CASSYGANQPQHF. CDR3 DNA: TGTGCCAGCAGTTACGGGGCCAATCAGCCCCAGCATTTT.

Points on this clone: The same CDR3 also results from other DNA sequences found in this sample. V is TRBV11-2 and J is TRBJ2-1; the D gene is possibly TRBD1 (6 bases). The CDR3 contains 14 residues. V gave up 1 base and J gave up 6 bases, with 10 bases separating them. Germline CDR1 SGHAT, CDR2 FQNNGV. CDR3 nucleotides: TGTGCCAGCAGCTTAGTTACAGGGTCCAATGAGCAGTTCTTC. Residues: CASSLVTGSNEQFF.

This clone was seen a few times. V gene TRBV2 combines with J gene TRBJ1-4, with 8 bases fitting TRBD1. The CDR3 covers 15 residues. Germline assignment: CDR1 SNHLY and CDR2 FYNNEI. V gave up 6 bases and J gave up 1 base; unmatched junction bases: 4. This CDR3 is CASSRTGITNEKLFF. Written as DNA, the CDR3 is TGTGCCAGCAGCCGGACAGGGATAACTAATGAAAAACTGTTTTTT.

This chain joins TRBV21-1 and TRBJ1-5; the DNA was not used to check the table's D call, TRBD1. TRBV21-1 is a pseudogene locus. The CDR3 has 17 residues. This chain's CDR3 is CASPERRQGLKNQPQHF. For the CDR3, the DNA is TGTGCCAGCCCAGAGAGGAGACAGGGACTTAAAAATCAGCCCCAGCATTTT.